This TCR beta chain was captured by sequencing in a study of shared clonotypes between healthy human individuals. Background on the study: Three men and a couple of women, aged 18 to 49, were donors. Study-wide findings and caveats: Genetic and exposure-history diversity was limited by the few donors.

CD8 cells regarded as naive lacked CD45RO, were positively chosen for CCR7, and omitted terminally differentiated effector memory CD45RA+ cells. Only in-frame clones appear in the TCRdb table, and some are missing; sequencing was by immunoSEQ multiplex PCR. The sample yields 2 million to 2.5 million clones, under 95% seen once. The germline V gene encodes CDR1 SEHNR and CDR2 FQNEAQ (reference sequence). The V end was cut by 5 bases, the J end by 3 bases, with 1 base between. The CDR3 extends over 11 amino acids. A note on this clone: The target antigen is unknown. In the same sample, other DNA sequences code for this CDR3.

The gene calls are TRBV7-9 and TRBJ1-4, with D hard to call. The sample taken for sequencing was naive CD8+ T cells from PBMCs. This sequence originates from a man between 18 and 35 years old in good health. Some clones in this sample may be carry-over from other donors' samples. Written as DNA, the CDR3 is TGTGCCAGCAGCGCTAATGAAAAACTGTTTTTT. It encodes CASSANEKLFF.